The source of this TCR beta chain is a study of OX40 agonist ivuxolimab in advanced cancers. Study-level information: People in dose escalation had one of these cancers: hepatocellular carcinoma, melanoma, renal cell or head and neck cancer.

The CDR3 totals 13 residues. V dropped 5 bases and J dropped 7; count of bases not matched to a gene: 5. Germline lookup yields CDR1 LGHNA and CDR2 YSLEER. Here immunoSEQ multiplex PCR was the method, and the copy in TCRdb shows in-frame clones only, minus some. The sample lists 35,000 to 45,000 clones; about 90% were seen once. Here the sequenced sample was CD4+ or CD8+ T cells sorted from blood, taken in a trial of the OX40 agonist ivuxolimab. J is TRBJ1-1 and V is TRBV4-3, with 9 nucleotides matching TRBD1. The clonotype comes from an adult with an advanced solid tumor such as melanoma, head and neck, liver or kidney cancer. The CDR3 here is CASSARQGVEAFF. DNA for the CDR3: TGCGCCAGCAGCGCTCGACAGGGGGTTGAAGCTTTCTTT.